What follows are 10 T cell receptor beta chains derived from one specimen sequenced in a study of blood T cells in healthy people across ages. With a J-beta primer mix and a sample-barcoded 5' primer, a second PCR ran 7 to 11 cycles. TCRdb reprocessed the 5' RACE reads with MiXCR, giving one entry per CDR3 protein. Altogether fewer than 800,000 distinct CDR3 sequences are present, more than 40% being singletons, with the ten largest covering 30% to 35%. The sample consisted of blood. All receptors derive from a woman aged 55-75 years in good health.

A single count supports this clonotype. This chain uses TRBV27 with TRBJ2-7, with a tentative D call TRBD2 (5 bases). CDR1 MNHEY and CDR2 SMNVEV come from the germline V gene (reference sequence). The length of the CDR3 is 13 residues. Trimming cost V 5 bases and J 5 bases, with 13 bases left between them. The CDR3 loop reads CASSREIWDEQYF. DNA of the CDR3: TGTGCCAGCAGTCGGGAAATCTGGGACGAGCAGTACTTC.

This rearrangement joins TRBV20-1 to TRBJ2-3, with 9 bases identical to TRBD1. This CDR3 spans 15 amino acids. The V gene's germline CDR1 is DFQATT and CDR2 SNEGSKA (reference sequence). The V gene end was trimmed by 3 bases and the J gene end by 5 bases; junction bases not matched to a gene: 9. This CDR3 is CSASLTGGIGDTQYF. The CDR3 DNA is TGCAGTGCTAGCCTCACAGGGGGCATTGGAGATACGCAGTATTTT.

The rearrangement joins TRBV20-1 to TRBJ2-7; unclear D gene. Trimming removed 0 bases from V and 7 bases from J, with 13 bases in between. The CDR3 is 13 amino acids. Germline assignment: CDR1 DFQATT and CDR2 SNEGSKA (reference sequence). CDR3 DNA sequence: TGCAGTGCTAGAGAGTCCCCGTGGGGTGAGCAGTACTTC. Translation gives CSARESPWGEQYF.

In the case of this clonotype: A much larger clone is a single base away; this may be a read error. The chain carries TRBV29-1 and TRBJ2-7; D tentatively fits TRBD1 or TRBD2 (5 bases each). Trimming cost V 7 bases and J 7 bases, with 23 bases left between them. This CDR3 region has 14 residues. Germline assignment: CDR1 SQVTM and CDR2 ANQGSEA. CDR3 in DNA: TGCAGCGCCGAGGGACGGAAAGGGGCTAAGGAGCAGTACTTC. This gives the protein CSAEGRKGAKEQYF.

The chain is built from TRBV10-3 and TRBJ2-3; D remains unclear. V was pared by 6 bases and J by 0 bases, with 13 bases between. Germline V lookup: CDR1 ENHRY, CDR2 SYGVKD. The CDR3 sequence is 15 residues long. CDR3 loop: CAISQQISSTDTQYF. CDR3 sequence (DNA): TGTGCCATCAGCCAACAGATCTCTAGCACAGATACGCAGTATTTT.

The chain is built from TRBV20-1 and TRBJ2-1; 9 positions agree with TRBD2. CDR1 is DFQATT, CDR2 SNEGSKA, per germline (reference sequence). The length of the CDR3 is 18 residues. V was clipped by 1 base and J by 0 bases; unmatched bases: 10. CDR3 in amino acids: CSARVLAGGTGSYNEQFF. CDR3 nucleotide sequence: TGCAGTGCTAGAGTACTGGCGGGAGGGACGGGCTCCTACAATGAGCAGTTCTTC.

There are a few counts of this clonotype. Here the CDR3 DNA reads TGTGCCAGCAGTGAGACCGGGAGGCCCACAGATACGCAGTATTTT. Translating gives CASSETGRPTDTQYF. The chain recombines TRBV25-1 with TRBJ2-3; 7 nucleotides agree with TRBD2. With V trimmed by 3 bases and J by 2 bases, 5 bases remained unmatched. The CDR3 is 15 residues long. Germline-derived CDR1 and CDR2 are MGHDK and SYGVNS.

This chain links TRBV20-1 with TRBJ2-2; 12 bases are shared with TRBD2. The CDR3 spans 21 residues. The V segment lost 0 bases and the J segment 6 bases; nucleotides outside the gene matches: 20. CDR1 is DFQATT, CDR2 SNEGSKA, per germline (reference sequence). The CDR3 sequence is CSARDLPGSTASGRASGELFF. CDR3 sequence (DNA): TGCAGTGCTAGAGATTTACCCGGCTCAACTGCTAGCGGGAGGGCCTCCGGGGAGCTGTTTTTT.

The rearrangement joins TRBV29-1 to TRBJ2-4; D is ambiguous. V lost 5 bases, J lost 0 bases, and 5 bases lay in between. Germline loops: CDR1 SQVTM, CDR2 ANQGSEA. CDR3 length: 12 residues. The CDR3 loop is CSVSIAKNIQYF. As DNA, the CDR3 is TGCAGCGTTTCGATAGCCAAAAACATTCAGTACTTC.

The V gene is TRBV4-3, the J gene TRBJ1-5; no clear D gene. Germline assignment: CDR1 LGHNA and CDR2 YSLEER. The CDR3 runs 15 residues. Trimming shortened V by 2 bases and J by 2 bases, and 10 bases separated the two germline ends. The CDR3 spells CASSQWYDGNQPQHF. The DNA of the CDR3 is TGCGCCAGCAGCCAATGGTATGACGGCAATCAGCCCCAGCATTTT.